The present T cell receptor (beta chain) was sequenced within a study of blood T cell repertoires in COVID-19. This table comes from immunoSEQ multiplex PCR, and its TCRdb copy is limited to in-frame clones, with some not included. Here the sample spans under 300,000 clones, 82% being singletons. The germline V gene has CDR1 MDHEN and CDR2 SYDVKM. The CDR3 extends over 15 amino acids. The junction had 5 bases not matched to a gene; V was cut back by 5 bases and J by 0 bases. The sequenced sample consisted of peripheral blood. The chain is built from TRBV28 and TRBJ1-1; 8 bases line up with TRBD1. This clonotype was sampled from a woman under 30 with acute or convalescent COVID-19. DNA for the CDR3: TGTGCCAGCAGTCCAAGGACAGGGATGAACACTGAAGCTTTCTTT. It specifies CASSPRTGMNTEAFF.